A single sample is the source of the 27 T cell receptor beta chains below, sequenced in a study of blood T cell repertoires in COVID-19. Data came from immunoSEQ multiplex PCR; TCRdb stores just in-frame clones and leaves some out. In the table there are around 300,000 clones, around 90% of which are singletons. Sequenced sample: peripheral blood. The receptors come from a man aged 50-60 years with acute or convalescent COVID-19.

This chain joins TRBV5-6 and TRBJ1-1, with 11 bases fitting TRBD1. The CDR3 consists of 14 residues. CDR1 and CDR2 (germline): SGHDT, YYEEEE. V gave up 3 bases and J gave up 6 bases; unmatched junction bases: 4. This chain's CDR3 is CASSSGTGGSEAFF. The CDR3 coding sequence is TGTGCCAGCAGCTCCGGGACAGGGGGGTCTGAAGCTTTCTTT.

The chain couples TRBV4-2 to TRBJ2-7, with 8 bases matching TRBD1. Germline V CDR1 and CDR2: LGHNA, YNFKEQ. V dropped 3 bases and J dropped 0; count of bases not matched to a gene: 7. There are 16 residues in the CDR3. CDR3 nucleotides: TGTGCCAGCAGCCAGGAGACAGGGGCCTTCTCCTACGAGCAGTACTTC. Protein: CASSQETGAFSYEQYF.

CDR3 sequence: CASSNRRGSGRGTGELFF. The CDR3 DNA reads TGTGCCAGTAGCAACCGGCGGGGGTCTGGACGAGGCACCGGGGAGCTGTTTTTT. The chain links TRBV19 to TRBJ2-2, with TRBD2 identical over 7 bases. Losses at the gene ends were 6 bases for V and 4 bases for J; bases not matched to a gene: 17. Germline V gene sequence: CDR1 LNHDA, CDR2 SQIVND (reference sequence). There are 18 residues in the CDR3.

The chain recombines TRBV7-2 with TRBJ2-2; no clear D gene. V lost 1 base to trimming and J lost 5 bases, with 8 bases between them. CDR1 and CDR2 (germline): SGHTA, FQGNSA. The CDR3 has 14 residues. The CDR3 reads CASSLGLETGELFF. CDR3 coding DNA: TGTGCCAGCAGCTTAGGGTTAGAAACCGGGGAGCTGTTTTTT.

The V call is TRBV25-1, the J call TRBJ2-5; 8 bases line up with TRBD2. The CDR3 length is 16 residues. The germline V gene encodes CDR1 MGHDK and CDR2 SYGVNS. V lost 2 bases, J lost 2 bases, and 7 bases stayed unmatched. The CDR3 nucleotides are TGTGCCAGCAGTGAACTCACCCGGGGGGGACAAGAGACCCAGTACTTC. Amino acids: CASSELTRGGQETQYF. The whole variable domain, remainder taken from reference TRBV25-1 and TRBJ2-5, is EADIYQTPRYLVIGTGKKITLECSQTMGHDKMYWYQQDPGMELHLIHYSYGVNSTEKGDLSSESTVSRIRTEHFPLTLESARPSHTSQYLCASSELTRGGQETQYFGPGTRLLVL.

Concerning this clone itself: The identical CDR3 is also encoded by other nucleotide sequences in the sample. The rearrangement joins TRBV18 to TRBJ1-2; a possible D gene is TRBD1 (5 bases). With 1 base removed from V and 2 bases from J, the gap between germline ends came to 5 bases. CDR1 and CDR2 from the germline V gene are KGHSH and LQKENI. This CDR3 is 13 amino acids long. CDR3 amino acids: CASSPRQNYGYTF. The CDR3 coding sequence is TGTGCCAGCTCACCACGACAGAACTATGGCTACACCTTC.

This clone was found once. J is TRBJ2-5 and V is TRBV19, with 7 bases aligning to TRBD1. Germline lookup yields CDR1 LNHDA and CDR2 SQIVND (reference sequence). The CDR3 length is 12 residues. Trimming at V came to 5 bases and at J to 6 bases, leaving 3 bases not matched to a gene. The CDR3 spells CASSEQGKTQYF. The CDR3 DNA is TGTGCCAGTAGTGAACAGGGGAAGACCCAGTACTTC. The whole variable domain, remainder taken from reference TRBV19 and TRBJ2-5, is DGGITQSPKYLFRKEGQNVTLSCEQNLNHDAMYWYRQDPGQGLRLIYYSQIVNDFQKGDIAEGYSVSREKKESFPLTVTSAQKNPTAFYLCASSEQGKTQYFGPGTRLLVL.

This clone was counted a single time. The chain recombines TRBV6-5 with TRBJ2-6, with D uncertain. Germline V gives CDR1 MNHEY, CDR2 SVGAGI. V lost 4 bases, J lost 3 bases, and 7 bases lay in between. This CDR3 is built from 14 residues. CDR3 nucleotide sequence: TGTGCCAGCAGTTCAACCGGTGGGGCCAACGTCCTGACTTTC. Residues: CASSSTGGANVLTF.

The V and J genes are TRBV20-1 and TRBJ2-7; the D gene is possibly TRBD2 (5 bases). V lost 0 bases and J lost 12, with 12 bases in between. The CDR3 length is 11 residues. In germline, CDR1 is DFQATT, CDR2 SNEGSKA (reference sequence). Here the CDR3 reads CSARDGPAGYF. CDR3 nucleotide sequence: TGCAGTGCTAGAGACGGACCCGCGGGGTACTTC.

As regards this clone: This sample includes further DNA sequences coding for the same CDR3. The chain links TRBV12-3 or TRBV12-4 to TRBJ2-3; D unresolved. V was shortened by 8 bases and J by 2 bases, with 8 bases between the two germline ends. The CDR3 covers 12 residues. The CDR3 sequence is CASSLYTDTQYF. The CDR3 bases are TGTGCCAGCTCCTTGTACACAGATACGCAGTATTTT.

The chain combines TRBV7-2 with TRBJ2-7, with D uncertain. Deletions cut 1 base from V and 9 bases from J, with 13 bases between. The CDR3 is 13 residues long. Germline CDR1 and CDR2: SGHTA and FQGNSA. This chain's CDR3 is CASSLDPTGGQYF. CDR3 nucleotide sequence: TGTGCCAGCAGCTTAGACCCGACCGGCGGGCAGTACTTC.

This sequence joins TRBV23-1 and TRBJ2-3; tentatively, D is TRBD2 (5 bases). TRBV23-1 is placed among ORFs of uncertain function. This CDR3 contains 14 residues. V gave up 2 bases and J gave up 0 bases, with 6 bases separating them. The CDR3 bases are TGCGCCAGCAGTCAAGGACTGAGCACAGATACGCAGTATTTT. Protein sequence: CASSQGLSTDTQYF.

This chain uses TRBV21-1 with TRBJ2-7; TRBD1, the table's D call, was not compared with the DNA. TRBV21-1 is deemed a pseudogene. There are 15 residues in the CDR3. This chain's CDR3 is CASSISRQDTYEQYF. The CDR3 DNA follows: TGTGCCAGCAGCATCTCTCGACAGGATACCTACGAGCAGTACTTC.

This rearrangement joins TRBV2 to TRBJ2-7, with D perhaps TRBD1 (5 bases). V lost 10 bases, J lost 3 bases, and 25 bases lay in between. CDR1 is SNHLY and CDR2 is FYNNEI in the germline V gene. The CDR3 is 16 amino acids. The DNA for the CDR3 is TGTGCCATCGGATTCTCGTCCCTGACAGACCACTACGAGCAGTACTTC. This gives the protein CAIGFSSLTDHYEQYF. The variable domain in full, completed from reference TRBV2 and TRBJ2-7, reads EPEVTQTPSHQVTQMGQEVILRCVPISNHLYFYWYRQILGQKVEFLVSFYNNEISEKSEIFDDQFSVERPDGSNFTLKIRSTKLEDSAMYFCAIGFSSLTDHYEQYFGPGTRLTVT.

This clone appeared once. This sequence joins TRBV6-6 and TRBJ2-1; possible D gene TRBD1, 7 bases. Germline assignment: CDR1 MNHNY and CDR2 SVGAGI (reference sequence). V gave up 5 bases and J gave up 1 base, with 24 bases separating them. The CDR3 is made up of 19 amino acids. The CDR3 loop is CASSLRGGGAFRSYNEQFF. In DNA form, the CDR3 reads TGTGCCAGCAGTCTACGCGGAGGGGGCGCTTTTAGGTCCTACAATGAGCAGTTCTTC.

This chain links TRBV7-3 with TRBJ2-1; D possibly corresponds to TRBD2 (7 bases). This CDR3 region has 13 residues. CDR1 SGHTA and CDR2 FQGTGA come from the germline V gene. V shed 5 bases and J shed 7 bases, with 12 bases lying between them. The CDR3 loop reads CASSAGGRNEQFF. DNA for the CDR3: TGTGCCAGCAGCGCCGGGGGGCGGAATGAGCAGTTCTTC.

Here the CDR3 reads CASSLRWDSQETQYF. The CDR3 DNA reads as TGTGCCAGCAGCTTACGCTGGGACAGCCAAGAGACCCAGTACTTC. This chain links TRBV7-9 with TRBJ2-5; 7 nucleotides match TRBD1. V lost 2 bases, J lost 1 base, and 4 bases stayed unmatched. The CDR3 totals 15 residues. The germline gives CDR1 SEHNR, CDR2 FQNEAQ (reference sequence).

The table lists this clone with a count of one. The CDR3 region is CSVERGQGEGYTF. In DNA, the CDR3 is TGCAGCGTTGAAAGGGGGCAGGGGGAGGGCTACACCTTC. The V gene is TRBV29-1, the J gene TRBJ1-2, with TRBD1 matching 7 bases. The CDR3 is made up of 13 amino acids. The germline CDR1 and CDR2 sequences are SQVTM and ANQGSEA. V lost 2 bases to trimming and J lost 8 bases; unmatched junction nucleotides: 8.

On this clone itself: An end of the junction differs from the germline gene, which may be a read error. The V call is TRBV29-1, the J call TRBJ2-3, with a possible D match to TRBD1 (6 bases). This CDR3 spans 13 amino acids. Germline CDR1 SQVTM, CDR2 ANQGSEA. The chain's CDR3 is CSLDTGSTDTQYF. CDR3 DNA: TGCAGCCTTGATACAGGGAGCACAGATACGCAGTATTTT.

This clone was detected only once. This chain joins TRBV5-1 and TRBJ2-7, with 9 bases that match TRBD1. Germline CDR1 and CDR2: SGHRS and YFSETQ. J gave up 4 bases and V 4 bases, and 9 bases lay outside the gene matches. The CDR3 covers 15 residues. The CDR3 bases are TGCGCCAGCAGCCGCAACAGGGGGCTGAATTACGAGCAGTACTTC. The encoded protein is CASSRNRGLNYEQYF.

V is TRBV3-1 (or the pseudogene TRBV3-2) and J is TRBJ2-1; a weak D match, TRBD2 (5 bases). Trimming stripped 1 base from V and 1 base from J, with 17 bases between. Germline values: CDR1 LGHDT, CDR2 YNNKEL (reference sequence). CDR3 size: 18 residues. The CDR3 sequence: CASSQVGIVTGSYNEQFF. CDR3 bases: TGTGCCAGCAGCCAAGTGGGGATAGTCACGGGGTCCTACAATGAGCAGTTCTTC.

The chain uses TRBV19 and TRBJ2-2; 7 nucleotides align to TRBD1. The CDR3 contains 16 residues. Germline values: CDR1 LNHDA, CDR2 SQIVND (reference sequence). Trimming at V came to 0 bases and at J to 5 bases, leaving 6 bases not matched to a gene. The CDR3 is CASSIEAQGRTGELFF. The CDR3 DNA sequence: TGTGCCAGTAGTATAGAGGCACAGGGGAGAACCGGGGAGCTGTTTTTT.

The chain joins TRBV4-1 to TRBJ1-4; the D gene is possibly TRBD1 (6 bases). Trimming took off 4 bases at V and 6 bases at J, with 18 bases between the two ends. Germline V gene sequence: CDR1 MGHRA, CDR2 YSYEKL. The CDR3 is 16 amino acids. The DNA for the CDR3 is TGCGCCAGCAGCCCCATAAAGGGGGGGCAGCATGAAAAACTGTTTTTT. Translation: CASSPIKGGQHEKLFF.

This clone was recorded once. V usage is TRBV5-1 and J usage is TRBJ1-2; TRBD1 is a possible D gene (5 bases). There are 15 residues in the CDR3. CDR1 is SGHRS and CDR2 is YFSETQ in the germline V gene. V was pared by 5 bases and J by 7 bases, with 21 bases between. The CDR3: CASRPTEQGPIGYTF. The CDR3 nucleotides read TGCGCCAGCAGACCTACAGAGCAGGGCCCTATTGGCTACACCTTC.

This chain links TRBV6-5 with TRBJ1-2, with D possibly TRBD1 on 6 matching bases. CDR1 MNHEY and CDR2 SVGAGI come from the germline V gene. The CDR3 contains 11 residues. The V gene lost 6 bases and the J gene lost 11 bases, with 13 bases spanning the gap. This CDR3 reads CASSPGTMYTF. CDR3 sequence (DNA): TGTGCCAGCAGCCCCGGGACAATGTACACCTTC.

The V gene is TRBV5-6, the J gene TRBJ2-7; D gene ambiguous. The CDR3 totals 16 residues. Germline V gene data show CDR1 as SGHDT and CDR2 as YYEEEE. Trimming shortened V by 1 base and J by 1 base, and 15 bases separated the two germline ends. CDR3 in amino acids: CASSLPGLNPSYEQYF. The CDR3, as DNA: TGTGCCAGCAGCTTGCCAGGCCTCAACCCGTCCTACGAGCAGTACTTC.

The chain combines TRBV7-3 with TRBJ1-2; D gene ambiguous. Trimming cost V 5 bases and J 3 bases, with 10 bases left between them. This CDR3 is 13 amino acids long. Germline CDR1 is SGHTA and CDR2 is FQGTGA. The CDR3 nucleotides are TGTGCCAGCAGCCCTACAGCGGACTATGGCTACACCTTC. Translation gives CASSPTADYGYTF. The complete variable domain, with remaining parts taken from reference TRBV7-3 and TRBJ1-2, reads GAGVSQTPSNKVTEKGKYVELRCDPISGHTALYWYRQSLGQGPEFLIYFQGTGAADDSGLPNDRFFAVRPEGSVSTLKIQRTERGDSAVYLCASSPTADYGYTFGSGTRLTVV.